This section outlines one TCR beta chain sequence together with its context. The study recruited people aged about 18 to 95 years across around 24 US areas. Repertoires were generated with immunoSEQ multiplex PCR, while TCRdb's copy carries only in-frame clones and drops some. The table records 150,000 to 250,000 clones, around 81% of them present only once. This sample stems from a study of blood T cell repertoires in COVID-19. Across the whole study: The samples span acute and convalescent COVID-19 from the United States, Italy and Spain. PBMCs, B-cell-depleted T cells, or T cells provided the cDNA or gDNA that made up the material.

Germline CDR1 and CDR2: ENHRY and SYGVKD. The CDR3 spans 15 residues. Trimming took 0 bases from V and 3 from J, leaving 11 bases between them. The TCR comes from a man aged 40-55 years who had recovered from COVID-19. Sample: PBMCs or T cells enriched from blood (not recorded which). The chain combines TRBV10-3 with TRBJ1-1, with D uncertain. The CDR3 loop is CAISESVGVYTEAFF. The CDR3 DNA follows: TGTGCCATCAGTGAGTCGGTCGGGGTTTACACTGAAGCTTTCTTT.